These 9 T cell receptor beta chains share one sample of origin, sequenced in a study of response to subunit inactivated influenza vaccine. TCRdb reprocessed the RT-PCR reads via MiXCR and lists one record per CDR3 protein. The table lists about 580,000 distinct CDR3 sequences, approximately 15% of them singletons. The sequences come from PBMCs from blood, collected about 13 days after vaccination. Receptor source: a man aged 50 or older who received an inactivated influenza vaccine.

This clonotype was counted only a few times. The genes are TRBV28 and TRBJ2-7, with D possibly called TRBD1 or TRBD2 (5 bases each). The germline gives CDR1 MDHEN, CDR2 SYDVKM. The CDR3 has 17 residues. The germline V and J ends were trimmed by 4 bases and 1 base, with 20 bases remaining between them. CDR3 residues: CASSSPPGAGRSYEQYF. The CDR3 nucleotides are TGTGCCAGCAGTTCCCCCCCCGGGGCAGGGAGATCCTACGAGCAGTACTTC.

This clonotype was counted a few times. V usage is TRBV7-2 and J usage is TRBJ2-1; 8 positions agree with TRBD2. Germline V CDR1 and CDR2: SGHTA, FQGNSA. The CDR3 consists of 15 residues. The V gene end was trimmed by 7 bases and the J gene end by 2 bases; junction bases not matched to a gene: 7. The CDR3 bases are TGTGCCAGCACCGACGGGGGGGGGCCCTACAATGAGCAGTTCTTC. Its translation: CASTDGGGPYNEQFF.

At least ten counts were recorded for this clonotype. CDR3 DNA sequence: TGTGCCAGCAGTTGGAACAGAGCGATCGACGAGCAGTACTTC. Protein: CASSWNRAIDEQYF. The chain carries TRBV27 and TRBJ2-7; D call uncertain. This CDR3 has 14 residues. Trimming took 4 bases from V and 5 from J, leaving 15 bases between them. Germline V gene lookup returns CDR1 MNHEY and CDR2 SMNVEV (reference sequence).

This clonotype was picked up a small number of times. DNA for the CDR3: TGTGCCAGCAGCGGACACCCTAACTATGGCTACACCTTC. Translated, it gives CASSGHPNYGYTF. The V call is TRBV28, the J call TRBJ1-2, with D maybe TRBD1 (5 bases). The germline V and J ends were trimmed by 6 bases and 0 bases, with 8 bases remaining between them. There are 13 residues in the CDR3. Looked up from germline, CDR1 is MDHEN and CDR2 is SYDVKM.

This clonotype was seen a few times. V gene TRBV7-6 combines with J gene TRBJ2-3; no reliable D call. V was shortened by 1 base and J by 0 bases, with 5 bases between the two germline ends. Germline assignment: CDR1 SGHVS and CDR2 FNYEAQ. CDR3 length: 14 amino acids. The CDR3 reads CASSLGMSTDTQYF. CDR3 DNA: TGTGCCAGCAGCTTAGGAATGAGCACAGATACGCAGTATTTT.

Written as DNA, the CDR3 is TGCAGTGCTAGCCAGGGGTACATGAGCAATCAGCCCCAGCATTTT. Translating it yields CSASQGYMSNQPQHF. The chain joins TRBV20-1 to TRBJ1-5; D possibly corresponds to TRBD1 (6 bases). The CDR3 runs 15 residues. Between the trimmed V and J ends, which lost 3 bases and 1 base, there was a span of 13 bases. Germline V gene data show CDR1 as DFQATT and CDR2 as SNEGSKA (reference sequence).

The chain combines TRBV4-3 with TRBJ2-5, with 12 bases fitting TRBD2. The CDR3 length is 17 residues. With V trimmed by 0 bases and J by 9 bases, 11 bases remained unmatched. Germline V gene lookup returns CDR1 LGHNA and CDR2 YSLEER. The CDR3 spells CASSQDWATSGSTPQYF. Here the CDR3 DNA reads TGCGCCAGCAGCCAAGATTGGGCGACTAGCGGGAGTACGCCCCAGTACTTC.

The J gene is TRBJ2-1, the V gene TRBV2; no clear D gene. Germline-derived CDR1 and CDR2 are SNHLY and FYNNEI. V was shortened by 8 bases and J by 5 bases, with 10 bases between the two germline ends. The CDR3 has 12 residues. The CDR3 loop reads CASVDQDNEQFF. The CDR3 DNA reads TGTGCCAGCGTGGACCAAGACAATGAGCAGTTCTTC.

The chain has TRBV4-2 and TRBJ2-7; the match to TRBD2 covers 9 bases. The germline V gene encodes CDR1 LGHNA and CDR2 YNFKEQ. CDR3 size: 16 residues. V was clipped by 1 base and J by 2 bases; unmatched bases: 6. The CDR3: CASSQGSGGRAYEQYF. CDR3 coding DNA: TGTGCCAGCAGCCAAGGCTCGGGCGGGAGGGCCTACGAGCAGTACTTC.